This paragraph reports one T cell receptor beta chain. Seattle patient enrollment occurred during active infection, with longitudinal follow-up thereafter. The source of the sample is a study of blood T cell repertoires in COVID-19. Study-wide background: T cells, B-cell-depleted T cells, or PBMCs provided the cDNA or gDNA that served as material.

Authors' data handling: Using reference gene primer amplification, nucleated cell counts were estimated. The table came from immunoSEQ multiplex PCR; TCRdb's copy has only in-frame clones and leaves some out. V, J and clone size are taken as reported in that table, and D and trimming were inferred from the DNA itself. The data contain roughly 410,000 clones, approximately 91% of them singletons. V was trimmed by 1 base and J by 7 bases, leaving 8 bases between them. This CDR3 has 12 residues. Germline loops: CDR1 LGHDT, CDR2 YNNKEL (reference sequence). The chain carries TRBV3-1 (or the pseudogene TRBV3-2) and TRBJ2-7, with D unresolved. The sequence was collected from a woman in her forties with COVID-19, enrolled during active disease. The sample consisted of peripheral blood. In DNA, the CDR3 is TGTGCCAGCAGCCAAGTAGCTGCGGAGCAGTACTTC. Translation: CASSQVAAEQYF.